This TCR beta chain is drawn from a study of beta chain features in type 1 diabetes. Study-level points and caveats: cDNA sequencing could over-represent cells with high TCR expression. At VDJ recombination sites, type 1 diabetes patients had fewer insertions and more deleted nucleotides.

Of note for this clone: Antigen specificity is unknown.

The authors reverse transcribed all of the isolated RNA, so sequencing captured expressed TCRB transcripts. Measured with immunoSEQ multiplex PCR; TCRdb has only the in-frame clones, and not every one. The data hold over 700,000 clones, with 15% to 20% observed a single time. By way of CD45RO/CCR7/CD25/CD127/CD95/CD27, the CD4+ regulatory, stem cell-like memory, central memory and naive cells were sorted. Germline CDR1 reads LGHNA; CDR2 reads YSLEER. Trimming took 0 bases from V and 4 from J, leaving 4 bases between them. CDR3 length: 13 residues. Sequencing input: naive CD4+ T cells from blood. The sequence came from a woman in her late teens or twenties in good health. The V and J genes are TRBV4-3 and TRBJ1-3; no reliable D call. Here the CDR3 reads CASSQDAGNTIYF. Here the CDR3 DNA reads TGCGCCAGCAGCCAAGACGCGGGAAACACCATATATTTT.